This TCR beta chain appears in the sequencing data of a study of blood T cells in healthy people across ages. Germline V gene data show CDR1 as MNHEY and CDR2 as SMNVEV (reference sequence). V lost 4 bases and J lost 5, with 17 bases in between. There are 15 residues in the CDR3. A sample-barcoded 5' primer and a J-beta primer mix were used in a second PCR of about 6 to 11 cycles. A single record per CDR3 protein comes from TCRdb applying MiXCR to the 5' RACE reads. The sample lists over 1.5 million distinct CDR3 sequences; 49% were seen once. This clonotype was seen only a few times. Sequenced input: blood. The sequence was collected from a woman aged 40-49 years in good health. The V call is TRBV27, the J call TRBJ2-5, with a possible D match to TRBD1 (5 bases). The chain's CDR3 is CASSSGFWARETQYF. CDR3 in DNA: TGTGCCAGCAGTTCAGGGTTCTGGGCCCGGGAGACCCAGTACTTC.